This is a list of T cell receptor beta chains from one sample in a study of OX40 agonist ivuxolimab in advanced cancers. Using immunoSEQ multiplex PCR, the repertoire was profiled, and TCRdb retains in-frame clones only, with some absent. The sample shows 65,000 to 80,000 clones, just over 85% of them seen only once. The sample in question was CD4+ or CD8+ T cells sorted from blood, obtained in a trial of the OX40 agonist ivuxolimab. The receptor source for this set is an adult with an advanced solid tumor such as melanoma, head and neck, liver or kidney cancer. Both conserved end residues are part of each CDR3. Each record gives: D gene, V gene, CDR3 protein. A D gene is named only where the DNA matches it firmly.

d_gene: -; v_gene: TRBV7-2; CDR3aa: CASSFNPGSSYEQYF
d_gene: -; v_gene: TRBV7-3; CDR3aa: CASSPRGRETQYF
d_gene: -; v_gene: TRBV6-1; CDR3aa: CASSERGGSSYNEQFF
d_gene: TRBD2; v_gene: TRBV7-9; CDR3aa: CASSWGGSTSTDTQYF
d_gene: -; v_gene: TRBV5-4; CDR3aa: CASSPPTGDAYGYTF
d_gene: -; v_gene: TRBV4-3; CDR3aa: CASSHTGGSVLSGANVLTF
d_gene: TRBD2; v_gene: TRBV18; CDR3aa: CASSILAGLNTGELFF
d_gene: -; v_gene: TRBV10-3; CDR3aa: CAISESEGLSNQPQHF
d_gene: -; v_gene: TRBV27; CDR3aa: CASSSLRSSISYEQYF
d_gene: -; v_gene: TRBV30; CDR3aa: CAWNSDSNEKLFF
d_gene: -; v_gene: TRBV10-3; CDR3aa: CAISATSNEQYF
d_gene: TRBD1; v_gene: TRBV10-3; CDR3aa: CAISERAGTAVPEAFF
d_gene: TRBD1; v_gene: TRBV5-1; CDR3aa: CASSFDRDNSPLHF
d_gene: TRBD2; v_gene: TRBV4-2; CDR3aa: CASSPRTPTTSRVHEQYF
d_gene: -; v_gene: TRBV6-6; CDR3aa: CASSYGRGTEKLFF
d_gene: -; v_gene: TRBV30; CDR3aa: CAWSGWRFREKLFF
d_gene: -; v_gene: TRBV19; CDR3aa: CASSFMTGQRGDTQYF
d_gene: -; v_gene: TRBV10-2; CDR3aa: CASSRDWETQYF
d_gene: -; v_gene: TRBV28; CDR3aa: CALSGGPMNTEAFF
d_gene: -; v_gene: TRBV4-3; CDR3aa: CASSQGVMQETQYF
d_gene: -; v_gene: TRBV28; CDR3aa: CASSLAGSPLHF
d_gene: -; v_gene: TRBV15; CDR3aa: CATSRDEAAGELFF
d_gene: TRBD2; v_gene: TRBV9; CDR3aa: CASSSGLAGGIETQYF